The 22 T cell receptor beta chains below come from one sample, sequenced in a study of response to subunit inactivated influenza vaccine. In TCRdb, the RT-PCR reads were re-called with MiXCR into one record per CDR3 protein. The sample records over 750,000 distinct CDR3 sequences, 21% being singletons. Sequencing was performed on PBMCs from blood, taken roughly 5 days after vaccination. These receptors came from a man aged 50 or older who received an inactivated influenza vaccine.

V usage is TRBV11-2 and J usage is TRBJ2-2; perhaps TRBD1 as D (6 bases). This CDR3 spans 17 amino acids. V dropped 5 bases and J dropped 4 bases, with 20 bases sitting between them. The germline V gene encodes CDR1 SGHAT and CDR2 FQNNGV. The CDR3 loop reads CASSAIGYQGGTGELFF. The DNA for the CDR3 is TGTGCCAGCAGCGCCATAGGGTATCAAGGGGGCACCGGGGAGCTGTTTTTT.

This clonotype was counted a few times. CDR3 nucleotide sequence: TGTGCCAGCAGTTACGCCGGGGCAACTAACTATGGCTACACCTTC. Translating it yields CASSYAGATNYGYTF. V is TRBV6-5 and J is TRBJ1-2; D might be TRBD1 (5 bases). Trimming took 2 bases from V and 0 from J, leaving 10 bases between them. CDR1 is MNHEY, CDR2 SVGAGI, per germline. The CDR3 extends over 15 amino acids.

The rearrangement uses TRBV5-4 and TRBJ2-1, with D unclear. CDR3 length: 12 amino acids. V was pared by 10 bases and J by 7 bases, with 15 bases between. Germline loops: CDR1 SGHNT, CDR2 YYREEE (reference sequence). The CDR3 nucleotides are TGTGCCGTCGGATCGCTCCAGAATGAGCAGTTCTTC. Amino acid sequence: CAVGSLQNEQFF.

This clonotype was counted a few times. This chain links TRBV10-3 with TRBJ2-1; D unresolved. The CDR3 sequence is 15 residues long. The V gene lost 0 bases and the J gene lost 6 bases, with 12 bases spanning the gap. Per germline, CDR1 ENHRY and CDR2 SYGVKD. The chain's CDR3 is CAISESVQHLNEQFF. CDR3 nucleotide sequence: TGTGCCATCAGTGAGTCAGTACAGCATCTCAATGAGCAGTTCTTC.

The CDR3 loop reads CASFSVLATFNEQFF. CDR3 in DNA: TGTGCCAGCTTTAGTGTCCTAGCGACTTTCAATGAGCAGTTCTTC. The J gene is TRBJ2-1, the V gene TRBV28; tentative D call: TRBD2 (6 bases). The CDR3 loop spans 15 amino acids. Per the germline V gene, CDR1 is MDHEN and CDR2 is SYDVKM. The V end was cut by 8 bases, the J end by 6 bases, with 20 bases between.

The J gene is TRBJ2-5, the V gene TRBV6-5; TRBD1 aligns across 8 bases. CDR1 MNHEY and CDR2 SVGAGI come from the germline V gene. CDR3 length equals 16 residues. J was trimmed by 6 bases and V by 0 bases; bases with no gene match: 9. The CDR3 protein is CASSYSEAGGAKTQYF. The CDR3 DNA reads as TGTGCCAGCAGTTACTCCGAGGCAGGGGGCGCGAAGACCCAGTACTTC.

J is TRBJ2-7 and V is TRBV27; D remains unclear. CDR1 and CDR2 from the germline V gene are MNHEY and SMNVEV (reference sequence). The CDR3 has 13 residues. The V end lost 4 bases, the J end lost 3 bases, and 10 bases lay between the germline ends. CDR3 protein: CASSWSSSYEQYF. DNA of the CDR3: TGTGCCAGCAGTTGGTCCAGTAGCTACGAGCAGTACTTC.

The chain combines TRBV5-6 with TRBJ2-2; D is ambiguous. The CDR3 is 15 amino acids. Trimming shortened V by 4 bases and J by 4 bases, and 14 bases separated the two germline ends. Germline assignment: CDR1 SGHDT and CDR2 YYEEEE. CDR3 bases: TGTGCCAGCAGCCCCGACCCAAGCTCCACCGGGGAGCTGTTTTTT. Protein: CASSPDPSSTGELFF.

This clonotype was counted between two and nine times. This chain joins TRBV6-1 and TRBJ2-4; TRBD2 matches at 7 bases. V shed 0 bases and J 8 bases; nucleotides not matched to a gene: 1. This CDR3 contains 13 residues. Germline CDR1 is MNHNS and CDR2 is SASEGT. This CDR3 is CASSEAGGDIQYF. The CDR3 nucleotides are TGTGCCAGCAGTGAAGCGGGGGGGGACATTCAGTACTTC.

The genes are TRBV6-1 and TRBJ1-1, with 10 positions matching TRBD1. The CDR3 sequence is 14 residues long. CDR1 and CDR2 (germline): MNHNS, SASEGT. Trimming cost V 7 bases and J 6 bases; bases outside gene matches: 8. CDR3: CASTKGQGRSEAFF. Written as DNA, the CDR3 is TGTGCCAGCACCAAGGGACAGGGGCGATCTGAAGCTTTCTTT.

This chain connects TRBV9 to TRBJ1-3; tentative D call: TRBD1 (6 bases). The germline V gene has CDR1 SGDLS and CDR2 YYNGEE. V was shortened by 3 bases and J by 14 bases, with 21 bases between the two germline ends. This CDR3 contains 14 residues. The CDR3 DNA sequence: TGTGCCAGCAGCGGCGGACAGATATCCGAGGGTGTATATTTT. The encoded protein is CASSGGQISEGVYF.

This clonotype was found a few times. This sequence joins TRBV5-6 and TRBJ2-5; no reliable D call. CDR3 length: 15 residues. Germline lookup yields CDR1 SGHDT and CDR2 YYEEEE. Trimming left V 0 bases short and J 1 base short, with 10 bases between. CDR3 bases: TGTGCCAGCAGCTTGGGTTTGGCAGTCCAAGAGACCCAGTACTTC. As protein: CASSLGLAVQETQYF.

The chain carries TRBV28 and TRBJ2-7, with D unclear. Per the germline V gene, CDR1 is MDHEN and CDR2 is SYDVKM. This CDR3 is 14 amino acids long. The V end was cut by 3 bases, the J end by 3 bases, with 12 bases between. CDR3 protein: CASSLFAALYEQYF. Here the CDR3 DNA reads TGTGCCAGCAGTTTGTTCGCAGCCCTCTACGAGCAGTACTTC.

This clonotype appeared a few times. The chain uses TRBV4-2 and TRBJ1-6, with D possibly matching TRBD1 (6 bases). The V end lost 0 bases, the J end lost 10 bases, and 13 bases lay between the germline ends. There are 15 residues in the CDR3. The germline CDR1 and CDR2 sequences are LGHNA and YNFKEQ. CDR3 sequence reads: CASSQDTGSNSPLHF. The CDR3 DNA is TGTGCCAGCAGCCAAGATACAGGGTCGAACTCACCCCTCCACTTT.

This clonotype was observed a few times. The chain has TRBV7-9 and TRBJ2-3; 10 nucleotides agree with TRBD2. Trimming at V came to 5 bases and at J to 7 bases, leaving 12 bases not matched to a gene. Per the germline V gene, CDR1 is SEHNR and CDR2 is FQNEAQ (reference sequence). The CDR3 loop spans 16 amino acids. CDR3 coding DNA: TGTGCCAGCAGCATAAGAGCGGGAGGGTCACCGAATACGCAGTATTTT. Protein product: CASSIRAGGSPNTQYF.

This clonotype was counted ten times or more. The V call is TRBV15, the J call TRBJ1-2, with 10 bases lining up with TRBD1. Per the germline V gene, CDR1 is LNHNV and CDR2 is YYDKDF (reference sequence). The V segment lost 2 bases and the J segment 8 bases; nucleotides outside the gene matches: 8. The CDR3 is 15 residues long. The CDR3 DNA follows: TGTGCCACCAGCAGACTGGGACAGGGGATGGAGGGCTACACCTTC. Translated, it gives CATSRLGQGMEGYTF. The whole variable domain, remainder taken from reference TRBV15 and TRBJ1-2, is DAMVIQNPRYQVTQFGKPVTLSCSQTLNHNVMYWYQQKSSQAPKLLFHYYDKDFNNEADTPDNFQSRRPNTSFCFLDIRSPGLGDTAMYLCATSRLGQGMEGYTFGSGTRLTVV.

This clonotype was seen only a few times. As DNA, the CDR3 is TGTGCCAGCAGCGCACGGAAGTCCTACGAGCAGTACTTC. It specifies CASSARKSYEQYF. V is TRBV6-1 and J is TRBJ2-7; D gene unclear. This CDR3 region has 13 residues. Germline CDR1 MNHNS, CDR2 SASEGT. V shed 6 bases and J shed 1 base, with 10 bases lying between them.

This clonotype was seen a handful of times. V gene TRBV5-1 combines with J gene TRBJ2-5; TRBD2 is a possible D gene (6 bases). This CDR3 spans 14 amino acids. Trimming stripped 0 bases from V and 2 bases from J, with 8 bases between. Germline V CDR1 and CDR2: SGHRS, YFSETQ. The CDR3 DNA is TGCGCCAGCAGCTTGGCGGGGGTTCAAGAGACCCAGTACTTC. Protein sequence: CASSLAGVQETQYF.

This clonotype has just a few counts. This chain joins TRBV20-1 and TRBJ1-1, with D maybe TRBD1 (5 bases). Germline V lookup: CDR1 DFQATT, CDR2 SNEGSKA (reference sequence). The V and J ends lost 7 bases and 7 bases respectively, with 22 bases between them. The CDR3 sequence is 14 residues long. CDR3 nucleotides: TGCAGTGTCGAATTGGGGGGACGAAGGAATGAAGCTTTCTTT. This translates into CSVELGGRRNEAFF.

The table lists this clonotype with a few counts. This chain joins TRBV28 and TRBJ2-7; 8 bases line up with TRBD1. The germline gives CDR1 MDHEN, CDR2 SYDVKM. The junction had 7 bases not matched to a gene; V was cut back by 5 bases and J by 1 base. The CDR3 extends over 15 amino acids. This chain's CDR3 is CASSLRDRLSYEQYF. CDR3 nucleotide sequence: TGTGCCAGCAGTCTCCGGGACAGGCTTTCCTACGAGCAGTACTTC.

The chain uses TRBV3-1 and TRBJ2-5, with 7 bases matching TRBD2. From germline, CDR1 is LGHDT and CDR2 YNNKEL (reference sequence). V lost 1 base and J lost 4; bases outside the gene matches: 6. The CDR3 loop spans 15 amino acids. The CDR3 sequence: CASSQAIQRGETQYF. For the CDR3, the DNA is TGTGCCAGCAGCCAAGCTATCCAGCGGGGAGAGACCCAGTACTTC.

V is TRBV12-3 or TRBV12-4 and J is TRBJ2-1; the D gene is possibly TRBD1 (6 bases). The CDR3 is 14 amino acids. Trimming removed 4 bases at V and 8 bases at J, with 15 bases between. The CDR3 region has the DNA TGTGCCAGCAGTTATTGGGGACAAAATGATGAGCAGTTCTTC. As protein: CASSYWGQNDEQFF.